A selection of T cell receptor beta chains follows, all from one sample in a study of response to subunit inactivated influenza vaccine. TCRdb called the RT-PCR reads again in MiXCR, with one record for every CDR3 protein. The sample shows hundreds of thousands of distinct CDR3 sequences, roughly 15% of them seen only once. Sequenced material: PBMCs from blood, taken approximately 15 days before vaccination. All receptors come from a man over 45 who received an inactivated influenza vaccine. The CDR3 runs from the conserved cysteine through the conserved F or W.

v_call	j_call	cdr3_aa
TRBV11-2	TRBJ2-5	CASTLFPGQGQETQYF
TRBV6-1	TRBJ1-5	CASSANSEGQPQHF
TRBV12-3/TRBV12-4	TRBJ1-1	CASSLGGRVEAFF
TRBV2	TRBJ2-1	CASSEVNLGLAAYNEQFF
TRBV7-9	-	CASSHWGTHTDTQHF
TRBV27	TRBJ2-7	CASSLLAGAYEQYF
TRBV7-9	TRBJ2-7	CASSRSGRGYEQYF
TRBV11-2	TRBJ2-1	CASSLVWTTSMNEQFF
TRBV4-3	TRBJ1-4	CASSQVTATTNEKLFF
TRBV4-2	TRBJ1-6	CASSQEDGRGRTGGYNSPLHF
TRBV11-2	TRBJ2-7	CASSLRRGQTYEQYF
TRBV6-5	TRBJ2-7	CASSYRDRVLYEQYF
TRBV6-2/TRBV6-3	TRBJ2-1	CASSSTGGFNEQFF
TRBV4-1	TRBJ2-1	CASSQVVVGAGYNEQFF
TRBV2	TRBJ2-7	CASLLFPAKTYEQYF
TRBV5-1	TRBJ2-7	CASTSNQGLEQYF
TRBV20-1	TRBJ2-5	CSAGRQAQETQYF
TRBV9	TRBJ2-1	CASSVRTAGTGGSEQFF
TRBV27	TRBJ2-7	CASSPAGGGRYEQYF
TRBV6-2/TRBV6-3	TRBJ2-1	CTVANYNEQFF
TRBV6-2/TRBV6-3	TRBJ2-4	CASSYRGSKNIQYF
TRBV7-2	TRBJ2-5	CASSLEQGEWETQYF
TRBV11-2	TRBJ1-2	CASSPWEGSTGYTF
TRBV5-1	TRBJ2-3	CASSLGSGYTDTQYF
TRBV7-8	TRBJ1-1	CASSLAWSTNTEAFF
TRBV2	TRBJ2-7	CASSPGQNSSTYEQYF
TRBV5-1	TRBJ2-7	CASSLGQGKSYEQYF
TRBV11-2	TRBJ2-5	CASRSAASGRGETQYF
TRBV9	TRBJ1-5	CASSVATGNGNQPQHF
TRBV7-9	TRBJ2-5	CASSFSYRVGTQYF
TRBV27	TRBJ2-7	CASSYTGTGLEQYF
TRBV6-2/TRBV6-3	TRBJ2-5	CASSYYYREETQYF
TRBV28	TRBJ2-7	CASSTPGTSGAEQYF
TRBV25-1	TRBJ1-4	CASSAGTGREANEKLFF
TRBV10-3	TRBJ2-7	CAISGGTGEGYEQYF
TRBV9	TRBJ1-2	CASSVYREGDNGYTF
TRBV4-2	TRBJ1-2	CASSQDIGRSDGYTF
TRBV28	TRBJ2-7	CASSPVSGTSGSYEQYF
TRBV15	TRBJ2-3	CATSREDRGGTDTQYF
TRBV7-2	TRBJ1-2	CASSSTTVNYGYTF
TRBV12-3/TRBV12-4	TRBJ1-1	CASNRGQMNTEAFF
TRBV20-1	TRBJ1-1	CSARVEGRRTEAFF
TRBV5-1	TRBJ2-6	CASSLGQGFGANVLTF
TRBV10-3	TRBJ2-1	CAISSQRGEAEQFF
TRBV7-9	TRBJ1-4	CASSLGRGPANEKLFF
TRBV7-9	TRBJ2-2	CASSFLIGELFF
TRBV29-1	TRBJ2-3	CSVARTSGKTDTQYF
TRBV6-1	TRBJ2-7	CASRGGTGYSYEQYF
TRBV4-3	TRBJ2-1	CASSLLVTGNEQFF
TRBV12-3/TRBV12-4	TRBJ1-2	CASSPTGLWGYTF
TRBV5-1	TRBJ2-5	CASSLGTSGVQETQYF
TRBV5-1	TRBJ2-2	CASSYAGQPNTGELFF